The clone carrying this T cell receptor (beta chain) was picked up a small number of times. The CDR3 loop spans 14 amino acids. V dropped 3 bases and J dropped 7; count of bases not matched to a gene: 1. Germline V gene sequence: CDR1 MGHDK, CDR2 SYGVNS. The record originates from a study of response to subunit inactivated influenza vaccine. TCRdb independently ran MiXCR on the RT-PCR reads; one entry per CDR3 protein. There are roughly 620,000 distinct CDR3 sequences in the sample; approximately 11% occur only once, and approximately 11% lies in the top ten. This same sample was also taken into another study, of T cells expressing NK-cell markers. Per that study: UMIs accompanied the 5'RACE template switching by which TCR beta cDNA was made. Sorted CD3+CD56-NKG2C+, CD3+CD56+NKG2C- and CD3+CD56+NKG2C+ T cells were the source of the TCR beta repertoires. Just one sequenced donor of eight was HCMV-seronegative, while seven were seropositive. An anti-gamma-delta TCR antibody confined sorting to alpha-beta TCR T cells across several of the experiments. Dominance of the CD3+CD56-NKG2C+ fraction by these clonotypes also held in several donors.

The sequence was collected from a man aged 50 or older who received an inactivated influenza vaccine. The genes are TRBV25-1 and TRBJ2-6; TRBD1 matches 9 bases. The sequencing used PBMCs from blood, collected on the day of vaccination. Written as DNA, the CDR3 is TGTGCCAGCAGTGAGGACAGGGGAGCCAACGTCCTGACTTTC. This gives the protein CASSEDRGANVLTF.